The clone carrying this T cell receptor beta chain was counted a few times. The antigen is undetermined. The sample is drawn from a study of T cells after yellow fever vaccination. The study's findings and limits: Only a small proportion of the clonotypes turned up in both the CD4 and the CD8 compartments, likely arising from convergent recombination. Within FACS-sorted repertoires, abundant clonotypes contaminating from the bulk population could be present. Though weaker, the secondary response peaked faster, on day 5 versus 15.

TCRdb itself ran the 5' RACE reads through MiXCR, one entry per CDR3 protein. The data show under 400,000 distinct CDR3 sequences, around 12% seen once. Trimming removed 2 bases at V and 11 bases at J, with 13 bases between. Germline loops: CDR1 KGHSH, CDR2 LQKENI. The CDR3 length is 13 residues. The sequence was collected from a man between 18 and 29 years old who received the YFV17D yellow fever vaccine. The genes are TRBV18 and TRBJ1-5; a possible D gene is TRBD1 (5 bases). Here the sequenced sample was CD4+ T cells sorted from PBMCs, taken 15 days after the yellow fever booster vaccination. The CDR3 region has the DNA TGTGCCAGCTCACCAGTCGCAGGGACGGCCCAGCATTTT. Its protein is CASSPVAGTAQHF.